This record covers a single T cell receptor (beta chain). The antigen it binds to is not known. The record has no base qualities; no much larger clone is one base away. Unmatched junction bases come to 5, with V trimmed by 2 bases and J by 2 bases. The cysteine opens and the phenylalanine closes a CDR3 of 16 amino acids. Kept here is only the CDR3 DNA, which spans 48 bases and is read in frame from base 1. From a lookup of the germline V gene, CDR1 and CDR2 are MDHEN and SYDVKM. This specimen belongs to a study of technical replicates of blood from four donors (TCRdb year 2017). Library method: the immunoSEQ multiplex PCR assay. Drawn from immuneACCESS, this table holds only the in-frame rearrangements with V and J called that TCRdb kept. Clones are partly lost; checked studies trace under half to an unresolved V gene and leave the rest unexplained. The sample table lists some 74,000 clones, nearly 97% of them with a count of one. The ten largest clones take up roughly 0.24% of the sample.

Specimen: T cells isolated from PBMCs. The sequence links TRBV28 to TRBJ2-7, with 11 bases in between that match TRBD2. The origin of this receptor is a human donor in good health. The CDR3 region: CASSLAGTSGTYEQYF. The nucleotides are TGTGCCAGCAGTTTAGCCGGGACTAGCGGAACCTACGAGCAGTACTTC. The full variable domain, completed from the reference TRBV28 and TRBJ2-7 proteins outside the CDR3, reads DVKVTQSSRYLVKRTGEKVFLECVQDMDHENMFWYRQDPGLGLRLIYFSYDVKMKEKGDIPEGYSVSREKKERFSLILESASTNQTSMYLCASSLAGTSGTYEQYFGPGTRLTVT.